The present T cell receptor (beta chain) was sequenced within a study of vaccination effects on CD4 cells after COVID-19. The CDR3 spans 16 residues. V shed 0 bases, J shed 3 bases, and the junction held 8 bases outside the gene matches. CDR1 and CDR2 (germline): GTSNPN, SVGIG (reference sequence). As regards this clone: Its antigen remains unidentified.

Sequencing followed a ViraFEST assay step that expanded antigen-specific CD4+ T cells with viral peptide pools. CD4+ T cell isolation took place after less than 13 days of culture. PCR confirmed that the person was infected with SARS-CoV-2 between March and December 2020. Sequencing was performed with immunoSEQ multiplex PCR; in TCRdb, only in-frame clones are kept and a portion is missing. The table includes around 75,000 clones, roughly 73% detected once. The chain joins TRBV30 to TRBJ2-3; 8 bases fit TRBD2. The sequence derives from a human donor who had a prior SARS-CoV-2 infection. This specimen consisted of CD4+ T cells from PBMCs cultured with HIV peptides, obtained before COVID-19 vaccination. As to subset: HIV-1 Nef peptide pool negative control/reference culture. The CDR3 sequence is CAWSVLAGGGTDTQYF. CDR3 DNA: TGTGCCTGGAGTGTACTTGCGGGGGGAGGGACAGATACGCAGTATTTT.